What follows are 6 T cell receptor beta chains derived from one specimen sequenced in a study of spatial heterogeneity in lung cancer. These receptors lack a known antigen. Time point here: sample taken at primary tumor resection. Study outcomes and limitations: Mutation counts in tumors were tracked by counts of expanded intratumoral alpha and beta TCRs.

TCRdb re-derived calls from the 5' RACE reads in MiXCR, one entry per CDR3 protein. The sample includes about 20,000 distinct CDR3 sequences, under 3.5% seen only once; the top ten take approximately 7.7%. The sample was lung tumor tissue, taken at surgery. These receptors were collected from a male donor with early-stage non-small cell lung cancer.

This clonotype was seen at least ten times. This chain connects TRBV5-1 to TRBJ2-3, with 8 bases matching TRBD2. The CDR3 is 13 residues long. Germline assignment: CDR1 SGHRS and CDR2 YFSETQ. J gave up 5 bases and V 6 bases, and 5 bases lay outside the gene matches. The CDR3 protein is CASNREGVDTQYF. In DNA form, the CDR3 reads TGCGCCAGCAACCGGGAGGGAGTAGATACGCAGTATTTT.

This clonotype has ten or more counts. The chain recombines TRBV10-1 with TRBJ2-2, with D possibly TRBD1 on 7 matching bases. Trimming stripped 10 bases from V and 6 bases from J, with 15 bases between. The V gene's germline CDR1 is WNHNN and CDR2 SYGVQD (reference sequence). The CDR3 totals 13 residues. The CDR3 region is CATAGQRAGELFF. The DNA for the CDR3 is TGCGCCACCGCGGGACAGCGCGCCGGGGAGCTGTTTTTT.

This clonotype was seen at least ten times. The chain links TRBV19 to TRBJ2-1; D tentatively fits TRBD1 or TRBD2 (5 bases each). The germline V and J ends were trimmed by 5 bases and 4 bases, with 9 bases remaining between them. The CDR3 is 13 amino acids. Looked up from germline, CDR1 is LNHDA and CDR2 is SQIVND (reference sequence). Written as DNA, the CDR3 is TGTGCCAGTAGTGGGACGGGGTACAATGAGCAGTTCTTC. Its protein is CASSGTGYNEQFF.

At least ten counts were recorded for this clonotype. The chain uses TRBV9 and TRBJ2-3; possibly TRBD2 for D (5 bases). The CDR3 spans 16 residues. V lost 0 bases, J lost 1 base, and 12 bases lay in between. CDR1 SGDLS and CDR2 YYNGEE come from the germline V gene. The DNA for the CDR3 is TGTGCCAGCAGCGTAGTAACCGGGGTTGGCACAGATACGCAGTATTTT. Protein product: CASSVVTGVGTDTQYF. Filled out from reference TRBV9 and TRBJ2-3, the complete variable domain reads DSGVTQTPKHLITATGQRVTLRCSPRSGDLSVYWYQQSLDQGLQFLIQYYNGEERAKGNILERFSAQQFPDLHSELNLSSLELGDSALYFCASSVVTGVGTDTQYFGPGTRLTVL.

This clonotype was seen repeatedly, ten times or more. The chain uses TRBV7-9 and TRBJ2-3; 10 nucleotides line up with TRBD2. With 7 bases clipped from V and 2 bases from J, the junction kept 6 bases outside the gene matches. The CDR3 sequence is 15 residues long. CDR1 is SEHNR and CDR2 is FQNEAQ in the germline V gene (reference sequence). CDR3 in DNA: TGTGCCAGCATCCCCGGGACTAGCGCCACAGATACGCAGTATTTT. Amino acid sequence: CASIPGTSATDTQYF.

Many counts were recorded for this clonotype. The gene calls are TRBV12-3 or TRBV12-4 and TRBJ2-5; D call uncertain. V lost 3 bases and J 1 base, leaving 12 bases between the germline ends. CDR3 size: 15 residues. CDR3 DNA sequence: TGTGCCAGCAGTTTTACTCCCGCGCCCCAAGAGACCCAGTACTTC. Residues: CASSFTPAPQETQYF.